This T cell receptor (beta chain) appears in the sequencing data of a study of T-cell memory formation after mild COVID-19. The study's findings and limits: Memory sampled before infection contained some responding clones, suggesting cross-reactive memory joined.

Trimming left V 2 bases short and J 0 bases short, with 8 bases between. Germline assignment: CDR1 DFQATT and CDR2 SNEGSKA (reference sequence). The CDR3 has 14 amino acids. TCRdb reprocessed the 5' RACE reads with MiXCR, giving one entry per CDR3 protein. This sample has 220,000 or so distinct CDR3 sequences, with 9.5% found just once. In this sample, this clonotype turned up a few times. As yet, its antigen is unknown. The sequencing input was PBMCs or a T cell subset sorted from them (not recorded which). The TCR sequence derives from a young man who had mild COVID-19 (a few samples of this study predate the infection). Cell type and time point are not known. The chain recombines TRBV20-1 with TRBJ1-3; no firm D call. The DNA for the CDR3 is TGCAGTGCTAGAAGGCAGATCTCTGGAAACACCATATATTTT. Translating it yields CSARRQISGNTIYF.